This entry describes one TCR beta chain. Its antigen is undetermined. The sample is drawn from a study of cytomegalovirus exposure and HLA in healthy donors. Regarding the study as a whole: As confirmed in vitro, a few CMV-associated chains were specific for CMV antigens.

V lost 8 bases and J 5 bases, leaving 12 bases between the germline ends. Germline CDR1 is MNHNY and CDR2 is SVGAGI (reference sequence). This CDR3 is built from 12 residues. The PCR used 60 Vbeta and 13 Jbeta primers. Clones were sequenced by immunoSEQ multiplex PCR, and TCRdb holds only the in-frame ones, with some missing. Of 110,000 or so clones in the sample, approximately 80% were seen once. The receptor was derived from a man aged 45 to 65 in good health and CMV-seropositive. The chain couples TRBV6-6 to TRBJ1-1, with TRBD1 as a possible D gene (5 bases). Sequences were obtained from PBMCs. The CDR3: CASLGGPTEAFF. CDR3 coding DNA: TGTGCCAGCCTCGGGGGACCTACTGAAGCTTTCTTT.